The next 7 T cell receptor beta chains were all read from a single sample in a study of cytomegalovirus exposure and HLA in healthy donors. A multiplex PCR was run with 60 Vbeta primers and 13 Jbeta primers. Data came from immunoSEQ multiplex PCR; TCRdb stores just in-frame clones and leaves some out. Found here are more than 95,000 clones, 77% of them singletons; the top ten hold about 5%. Specimen: PBMCs. Every receptor here comes from a man between 50 and 59 years old in good health and CMV-seropositive.

This clone was counted a few times. This chain joins TRBV19 and TRBJ1-5, with D unresolved. This CDR3 is 16 amino acids long. Between the trimmed V and J ends, which lost 3 bases and 5 bases, there was a span of 17 bases. CDR1 is LNHDA and CDR2 is SQIVND in the germline V gene (reference sequence). The CDR3 DNA follows: TGTGCCAGTAGTATGGGGTGGCAGCGGGGAGATCAGCCCCAGCATTTT. Translated, it gives CASSMGWQRGDQPQHF.

This clone was detected only a few times. The chain couples TRBV5-6 to TRBJ2-1, with 8 bases identical to TRBD2. CDR1 is SGHDT, CDR2 YYEEEE, per germline. V was pared by 5 bases and J by 9 bases, with 4 bases of the junction left unmatched. The CDR3 runs 12 residues. Written as DNA, the CDR3 is TGTGCCAGCAGTCGTACTAGCGGTGAGCAGTTCTTC. Its protein product is CASSRTSGEQFF.

The CDR3 nucleotides are TGCAGCGTCAAAGCGACAGGCCTATCCTACAATGAGCAGTTCTTC. This codes for CSVKATGLSYNEQFF. The chain is built from TRBV29-1 and TRBJ2-1; D possibly corresponds to TRBD1 (6 bases). The germline V gene encodes CDR1 SQVTM and CDR2 ANQGSEA. This CDR3 comprises 15 residues. Trimming took off 6 bases at V and 1 base at J, with 16 bases between the two ends.

This rearrangement joins TRBV6-1 to TRBJ1-5, with D uncertain. V was trimmed by 8 bases and J by 3 bases, leaving 8 bases between them. Germline assignment: CDR1 MNHNS and CDR2 SASEGT. This CDR3 contains 12 residues. The CDR3 DNA follows: TGTGCCAGCGTCCAGTTCAATCAGCCCCAGCATTTT. Translated, it gives CASVQFNQPQHF.

This clone occurred a few times. The CDR3 coding sequence is TGTGCCAGCAGCACAGGGGACGGGAACACTGAAGCTTTCTTT. It codes for CASSTGDGNTEAFF. The chain employs TRBV9 and TRBJ1-1; 7 bases align to TRBD1. J lost 1 base, V lost 4 bases, and 4 bases had no gene match. The CDR3 is 14 residues long. The germline V gene encodes CDR1 SGDLS and CDR2 YYNGEE.

The chain combines TRBV7-3 with TRBJ2-3, with a tentative D call TRBD2 (5 bases). The CDR3 runs to 13 residues. Trimming left V 5 bases short and J 4 bases short, with 10 bases between. CDR1 SGHTA and CDR2 FQGTGA come from the germline V gene. The CDR3 DNA reads TGTGCCAGCAGCCCACGGGATTCAGATACGCAGTATTTT. It encodes CASSPRDSDTQYF.

The chain employs TRBV6-1 and TRBJ1-4, with a weak D call TRBD1 (6 bases). V shed 3 bases and J shed 6 bases, with 14 bases lying between them. This CDR3 has 15 residues. Germline V gene lookup returns CDR1 MNHNS and CDR2 SASEGT. The CDR3 protein is CASSDGTQGHEKLFF. The CDR3 DNA is TGTGCCAGCAGTGATGGGACACAGGGACATGAAAAACTGTTTTTT.